This T cell receptor beta chain was sequenced for a study of OX40 agonist ivuxolimab in advanced cancers. Germline lookup yields CDR1 GTSNPN and CDR2 SVGIG (reference sequence). V lost 2 bases and J lost 6, with 20 bases in between. This CDR3 has 15 amino acids. Using immunoSEQ multiplex PCR, the repertoire was profiled, and TCRdb retains in-frame clones only, with some absent. The table shows over 60,000 clones, with roughly nine tenths occurring only once. This specimen consisted of CD4+ or CD8+ T cells sorted from blood, obtained in a trial of the OX40 agonist ivuxolimab. The chain links TRBV30 to TRBJ2-7; perhaps TRBD1 as D (6 bases). The sequence came from an adult with an advanced solid tumor such as melanoma, head and neck, liver or kidney cancer. CDR3 region: CAWSYWGLRSFEQYF. The CDR3 DNA sequence: TGTGCCTGGAGTTATTGGGGGCTGAGGTCATTCGAGCAGTACTTC.